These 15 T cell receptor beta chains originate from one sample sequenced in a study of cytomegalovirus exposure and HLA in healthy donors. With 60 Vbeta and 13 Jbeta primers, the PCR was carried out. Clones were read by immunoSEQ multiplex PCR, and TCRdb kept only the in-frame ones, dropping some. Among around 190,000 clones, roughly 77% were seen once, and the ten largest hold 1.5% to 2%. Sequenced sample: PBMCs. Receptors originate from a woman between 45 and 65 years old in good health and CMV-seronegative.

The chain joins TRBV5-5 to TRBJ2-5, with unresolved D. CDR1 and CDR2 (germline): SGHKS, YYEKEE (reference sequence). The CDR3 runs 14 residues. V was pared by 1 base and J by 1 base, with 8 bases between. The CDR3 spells CASSLPRLQETQYF. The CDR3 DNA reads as TGTGCCAGCAGCTTGCCCAGGCTCCAAGAGACCCAGTACTTC.

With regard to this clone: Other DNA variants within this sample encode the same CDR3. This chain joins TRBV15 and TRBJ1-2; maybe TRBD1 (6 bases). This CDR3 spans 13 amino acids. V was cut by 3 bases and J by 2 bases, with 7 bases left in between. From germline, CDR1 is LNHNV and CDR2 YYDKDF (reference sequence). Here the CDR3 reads CATSRTGNYGYTF. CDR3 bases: TGTGCCACCAGCAGGACAGGAAACTATGGCTACACCTTC.

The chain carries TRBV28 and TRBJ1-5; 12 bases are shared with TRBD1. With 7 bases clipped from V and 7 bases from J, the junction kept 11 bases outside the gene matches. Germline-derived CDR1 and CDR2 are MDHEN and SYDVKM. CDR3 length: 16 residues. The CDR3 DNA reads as TGTGCCAGCACTAATATAGGGACAGGGGGCGAACAGCCCCAGCATTTT. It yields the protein CASTNIGTGGEQPQHF.

The CDR3 is CAWSLGGPGGPTSPQETQYF. The DNA for the CDR3 is TGTGCCTGGAGTCTGGGGGGCCCTGGGGGACCGACTAGCCCACAAGAGACCCAGTACTTC. The V gene is TRBV30, the J gene TRBJ2-5; TRBD2 is a possible D gene (7 bases). Trimming stripped 2 bases from V and 2 bases from J, with 30 bases between. This CDR3 comprises 20 residues. Germline loops: CDR1 GTSNPN, CDR2 SVGIG (reference sequence). Using reference TRBV30 and TRBJ2-5 for the parts outside the CDR3, the full variable domain is SQTIHQWPATLVQPVGSPLSLECTVEGTSNPNLYWYRQAAGRGLQLLFYSVGIGQISSEVPQNLSASRPQDRQFILSSKKLLLSDSGFYLCAWSLGGPGGPTSPQETQYFGPGTRLLVL.

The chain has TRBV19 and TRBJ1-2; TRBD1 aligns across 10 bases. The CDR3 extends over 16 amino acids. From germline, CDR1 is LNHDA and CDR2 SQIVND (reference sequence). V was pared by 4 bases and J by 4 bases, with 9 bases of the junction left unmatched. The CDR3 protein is CASSTRPGDRGYGYTF. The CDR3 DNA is TGTGCCAGTAGTACCAGGCCCGGGGACAGGGGCTATGGCTACACCTTC.

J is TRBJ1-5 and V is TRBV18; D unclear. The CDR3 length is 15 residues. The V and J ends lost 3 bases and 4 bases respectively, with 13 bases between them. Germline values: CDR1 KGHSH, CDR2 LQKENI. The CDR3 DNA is TGTGCCAGCTCACCTCAAGCAGGTACAAATCAGCCCCAGCATTTT. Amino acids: CASSPQAGTNQPQHF.

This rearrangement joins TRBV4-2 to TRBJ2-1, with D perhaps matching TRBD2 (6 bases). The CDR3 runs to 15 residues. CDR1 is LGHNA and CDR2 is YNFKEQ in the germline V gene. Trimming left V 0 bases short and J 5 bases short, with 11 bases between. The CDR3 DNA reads TGTGCCAGCAGCCAAGAGGAGGGTACCCACAATGAGCAGTTCTTC. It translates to CASSQEEGTHNEQFF.

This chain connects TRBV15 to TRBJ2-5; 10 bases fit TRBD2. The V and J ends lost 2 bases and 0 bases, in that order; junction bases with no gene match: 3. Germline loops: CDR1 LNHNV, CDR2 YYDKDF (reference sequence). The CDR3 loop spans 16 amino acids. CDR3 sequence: CATSRTSGENQETQYF. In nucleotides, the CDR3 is TGTGCCACCAGCAGAACTAGCGGGGAGAACCAAGAGACCCAGTACTTC.

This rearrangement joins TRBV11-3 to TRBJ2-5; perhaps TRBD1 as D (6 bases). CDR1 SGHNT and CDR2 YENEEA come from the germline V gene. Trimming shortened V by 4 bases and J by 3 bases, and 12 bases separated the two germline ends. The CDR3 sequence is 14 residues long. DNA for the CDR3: TGTGCCAGCAGCTCTTATCAGGGGAAAGAGACCCAGTACTTC. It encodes CASSSYQGKETQYF.

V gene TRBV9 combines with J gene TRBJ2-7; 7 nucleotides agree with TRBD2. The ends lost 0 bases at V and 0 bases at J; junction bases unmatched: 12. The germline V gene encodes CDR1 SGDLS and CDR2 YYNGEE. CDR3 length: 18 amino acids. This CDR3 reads CASSVEKVASGFSYEQYF. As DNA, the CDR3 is TGTGCCAGCAGCGTAGAAAAGGTTGCTAGCGGATTCTCCTACGAGCAGTACTTC.

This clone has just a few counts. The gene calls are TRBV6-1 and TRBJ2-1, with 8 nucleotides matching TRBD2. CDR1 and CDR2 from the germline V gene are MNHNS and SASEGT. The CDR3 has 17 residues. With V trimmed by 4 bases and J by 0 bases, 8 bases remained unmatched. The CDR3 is CASSAPSGSSSYNEQFF. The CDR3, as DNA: TGTGCCAGCAGTGCCCCCAGCGGGAGTTCCTCCTACAATGAGCAGTTCTTC.

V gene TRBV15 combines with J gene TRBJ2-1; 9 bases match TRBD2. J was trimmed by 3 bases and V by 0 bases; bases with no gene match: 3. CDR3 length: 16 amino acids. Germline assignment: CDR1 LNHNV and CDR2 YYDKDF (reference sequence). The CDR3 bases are TGTGCCACCAGCAGAGAACTAGCGGGTCTCTACAATGAGCAGTTCTTC. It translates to CATSRELAGLYNEQFF.

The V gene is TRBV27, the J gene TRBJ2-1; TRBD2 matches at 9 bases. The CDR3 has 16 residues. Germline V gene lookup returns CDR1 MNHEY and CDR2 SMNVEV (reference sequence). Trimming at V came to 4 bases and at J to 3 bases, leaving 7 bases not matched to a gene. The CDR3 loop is CASSSRLAGIYNEQFF. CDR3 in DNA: TGTGCCAGCAGTTCCCGGCTAGCGGGGATCTACAATGAGCAGTTCTTC.

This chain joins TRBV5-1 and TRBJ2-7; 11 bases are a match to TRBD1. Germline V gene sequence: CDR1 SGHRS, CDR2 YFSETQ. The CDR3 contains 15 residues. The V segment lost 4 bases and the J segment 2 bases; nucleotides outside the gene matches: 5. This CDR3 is CASSARTGGTYEQYF. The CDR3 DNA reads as TGCGCCAGCAGCGCCCGGACAGGGGGCACCTACGAGCAGTACTTC.

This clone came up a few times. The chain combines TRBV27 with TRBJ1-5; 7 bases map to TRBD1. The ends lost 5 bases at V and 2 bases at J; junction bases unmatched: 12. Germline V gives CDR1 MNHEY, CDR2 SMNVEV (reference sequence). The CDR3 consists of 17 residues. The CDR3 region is CASSTGSRDRRNQPQHF. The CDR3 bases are TGTGCCAGCAGTACAGGCTCCCGGGACAGACGCAATCAGCCCCAGCATTTT.